The present entry profiles one T cell receptor beta chain with its context. No antigen is known for it. Allogeneic regulatory or mature dendritic cells were co-cultured for roughly five days with CFSE-labeled sorted T cells at 1:10. Trimming pared 4 bases from V and 9 bases from J, leaving 13 bases between. This CDR3 contains 12 residues. The V gene's germline CDR1 is MDHEN and CDR2 SYDVKM. Libraries were prepared by immunoSEQ multiplex PCR; TCRdb keeps only in-frame clonotypes and omits some of them. Here the sample spans about 20,000 clones, less than 80% being singletons. These data come from a study of regulatory dendritic cells for organ transplantation. Study-wide points: The authors noted considerable between-person heterogeneity in alloreactive memory CD8+ cells.

The TCR sequence derives from a human donor in good health. V usage is TRBV28 and J usage is TRBJ2-7, with D tentatively TRBD2 (5 bases). The source material was memory CD4+ T cells from blood cultured with regulatory dendritic cells. Subset denoted: CD45RO+ memory T cells. The CDR3 loop is CASSSDLRGQYF. The CDR3 region has the DNA TGTGCCAGCAGTTCGGACCTCCGGGGGCAGTACTTC.